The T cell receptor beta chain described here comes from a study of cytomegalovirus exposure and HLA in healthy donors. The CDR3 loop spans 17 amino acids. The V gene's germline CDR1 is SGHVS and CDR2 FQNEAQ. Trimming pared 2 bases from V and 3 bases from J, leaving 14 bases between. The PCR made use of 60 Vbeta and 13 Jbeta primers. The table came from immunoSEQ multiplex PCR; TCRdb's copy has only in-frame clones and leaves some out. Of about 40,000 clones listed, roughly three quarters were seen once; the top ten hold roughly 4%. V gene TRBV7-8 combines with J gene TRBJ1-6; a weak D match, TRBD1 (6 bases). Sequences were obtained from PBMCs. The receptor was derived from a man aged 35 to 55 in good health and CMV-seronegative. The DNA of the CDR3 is TGTGCCAGCAGCTTACTTGGGGGCGCCGGCTATAATTCACCCCTCCACTTT. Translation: CASSLLGGAGYNSPLHF.